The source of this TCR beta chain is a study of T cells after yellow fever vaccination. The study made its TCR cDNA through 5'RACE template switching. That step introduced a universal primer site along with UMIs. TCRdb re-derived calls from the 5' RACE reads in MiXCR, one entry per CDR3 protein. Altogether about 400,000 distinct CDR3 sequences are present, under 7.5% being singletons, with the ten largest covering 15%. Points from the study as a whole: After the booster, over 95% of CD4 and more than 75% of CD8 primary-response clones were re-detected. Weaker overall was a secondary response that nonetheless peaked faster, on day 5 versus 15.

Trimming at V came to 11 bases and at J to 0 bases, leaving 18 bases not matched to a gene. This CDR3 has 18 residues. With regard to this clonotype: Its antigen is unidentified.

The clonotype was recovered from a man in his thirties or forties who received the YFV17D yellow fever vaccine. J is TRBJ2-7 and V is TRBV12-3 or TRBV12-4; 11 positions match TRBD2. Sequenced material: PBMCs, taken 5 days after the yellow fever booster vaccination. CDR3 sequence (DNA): TGTGCCTTCTGTTCCGGGGGGGGACTAGCGGAGACCTCCTACGAGCAGTACTTC. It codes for CAFCSGGGLAETSYEQYF.